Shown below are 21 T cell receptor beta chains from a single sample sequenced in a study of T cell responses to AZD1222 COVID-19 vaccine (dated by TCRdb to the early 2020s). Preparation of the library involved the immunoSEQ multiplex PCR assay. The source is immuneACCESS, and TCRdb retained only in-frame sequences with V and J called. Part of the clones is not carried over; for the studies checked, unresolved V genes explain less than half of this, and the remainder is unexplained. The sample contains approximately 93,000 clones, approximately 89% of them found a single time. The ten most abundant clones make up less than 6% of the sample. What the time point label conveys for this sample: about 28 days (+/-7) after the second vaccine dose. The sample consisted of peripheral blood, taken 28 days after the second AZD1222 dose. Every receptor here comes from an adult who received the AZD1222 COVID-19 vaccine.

CDR3 in DNA: TGTGCCAGCAGCGCTCATTCACAGGGGGCCTTCTCTGGGGCCAACGTCCTGACTTTC. This sequence encodes CASSAHSQGAFSGANVLTF. The J gene is TRBJ2-6, the V gene TRBV9; 9 bases fit TRBD1. CDR3 size: 19 residues. CDR1 and CDR2 from the germline V gene are SGDLS and YYNGEE. The trim removed 3 bases at V and 0 bases at J, leaving 10 bases unmatched.

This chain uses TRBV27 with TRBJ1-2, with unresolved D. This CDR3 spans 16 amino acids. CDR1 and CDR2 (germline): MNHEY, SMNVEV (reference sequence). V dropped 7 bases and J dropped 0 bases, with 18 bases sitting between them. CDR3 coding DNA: TGTGCCAGCATTCCGACGACCAGAGAGACTAACTATGGCTACACCTTC. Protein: CASIPTTRETNYGYTF.

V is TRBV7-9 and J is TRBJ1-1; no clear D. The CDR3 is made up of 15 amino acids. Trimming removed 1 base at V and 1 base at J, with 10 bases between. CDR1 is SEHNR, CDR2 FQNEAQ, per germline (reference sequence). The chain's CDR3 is CASSLVAGGNTEAFF. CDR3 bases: TGTGCCAGCAGCTTAGTTGCAGGAGGGAACACTGAAGCTTTCTTT.

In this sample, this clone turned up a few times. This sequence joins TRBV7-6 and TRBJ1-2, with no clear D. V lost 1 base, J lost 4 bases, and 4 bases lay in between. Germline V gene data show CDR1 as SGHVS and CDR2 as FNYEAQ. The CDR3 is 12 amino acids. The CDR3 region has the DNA TGTGCCAGCAGCTTAGACGGCTATGGCTACACCTTC. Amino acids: CASSLDGYGYTF.

CDR3 amino acids: CASSFFDEQYF. The CDR3 DNA reads TGTGCCAGCAGTTTTTTCGACGAGCAGTACTTC. The chain is built from TRBV12-3 or TRBV12-4 and TRBJ2-7; D uncertain. V gave up 3 bases and J gave up 5 bases, with 5 bases separating them. This CDR3 has 11 residues.

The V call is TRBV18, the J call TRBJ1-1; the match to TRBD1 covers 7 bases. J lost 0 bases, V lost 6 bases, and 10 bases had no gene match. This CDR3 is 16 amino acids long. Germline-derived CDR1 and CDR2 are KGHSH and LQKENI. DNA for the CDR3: TGTGCCAGCTCCGAGAATCCGGGACAGCTGAACACTGAAGCTTTCTTT. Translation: CASSENPGQLNTEAFF.

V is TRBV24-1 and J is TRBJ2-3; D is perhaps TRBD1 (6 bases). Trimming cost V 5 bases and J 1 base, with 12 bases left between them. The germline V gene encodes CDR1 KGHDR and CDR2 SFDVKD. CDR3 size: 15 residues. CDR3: CATSVVGARTDTQYF. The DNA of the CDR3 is TGTGCCACCAGTGTAGTGGGGGCCCGCACAGATACGCAGTATTTT.

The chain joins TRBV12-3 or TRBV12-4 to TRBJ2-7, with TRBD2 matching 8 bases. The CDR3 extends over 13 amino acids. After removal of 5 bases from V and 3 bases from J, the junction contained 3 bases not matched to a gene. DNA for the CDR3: TGTGCCAGCAGTCGGACTAGCTTCTACGAGCAGTACGTC. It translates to CASSRTSFYEQYV.

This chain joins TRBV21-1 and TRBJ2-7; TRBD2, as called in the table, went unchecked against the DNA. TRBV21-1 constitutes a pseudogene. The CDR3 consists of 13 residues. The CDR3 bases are TGTGCCAGCAGCGCTGCCGGGGAAGGCGAGCAGTACGTC. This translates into CASSAAGEGEQYV.

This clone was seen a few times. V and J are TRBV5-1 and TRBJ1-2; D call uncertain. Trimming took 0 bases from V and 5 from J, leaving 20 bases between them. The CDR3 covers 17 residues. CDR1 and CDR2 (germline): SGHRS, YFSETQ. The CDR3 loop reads CASSLDFVRSPRYGYTF. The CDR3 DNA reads TGCGCCAGCAGCTTGGATTTCGTACGGAGCCCGAGGTATGGCTACACCTTC.

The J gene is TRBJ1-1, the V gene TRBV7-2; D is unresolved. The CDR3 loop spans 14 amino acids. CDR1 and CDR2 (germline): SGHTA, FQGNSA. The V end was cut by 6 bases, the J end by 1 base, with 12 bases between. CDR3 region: CASSHGSANTEAFF. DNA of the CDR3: TGTGCCAGCAGTCACGGGTCCGCGAACACTGAAGCTTTCTTT. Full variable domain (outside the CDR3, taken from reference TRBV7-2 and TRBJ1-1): GAGVSQSPSNKVTEKGKDVELRCDPISGHTALYWYRQSLGQGLEFLIYFQGNSAPDKSGLPSDRFSAERTGGSVSTLTIQRTQQEDSAVYLCASSHGSANTEAFFGQGTRLTVV.

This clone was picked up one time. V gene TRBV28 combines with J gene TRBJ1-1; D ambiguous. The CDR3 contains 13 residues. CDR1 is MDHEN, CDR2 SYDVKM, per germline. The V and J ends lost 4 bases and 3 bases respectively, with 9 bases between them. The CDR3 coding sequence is TGTGCCAGCAGTTGGCAGGAGGACACTGAAGCTTTCTTT. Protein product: CASSWQEDTEAFF.

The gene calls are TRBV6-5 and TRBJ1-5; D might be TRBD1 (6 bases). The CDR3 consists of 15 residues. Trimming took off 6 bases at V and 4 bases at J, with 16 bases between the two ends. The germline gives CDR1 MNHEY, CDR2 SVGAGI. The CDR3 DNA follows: TGTGCCAGCAGCCCCGGGCAGGGGACTAATCAGCCCCAGCATTTT. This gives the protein CASSPGQGTNQPQHF.

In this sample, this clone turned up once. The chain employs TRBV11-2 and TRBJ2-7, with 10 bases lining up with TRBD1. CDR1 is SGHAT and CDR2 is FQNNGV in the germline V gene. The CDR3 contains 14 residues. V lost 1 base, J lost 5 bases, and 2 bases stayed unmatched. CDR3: CASSLVTGGHEQYF. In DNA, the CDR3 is TGTGCCAGCAGCTTAGTGACAGGGGGCCACGAGCAGTACTTC.

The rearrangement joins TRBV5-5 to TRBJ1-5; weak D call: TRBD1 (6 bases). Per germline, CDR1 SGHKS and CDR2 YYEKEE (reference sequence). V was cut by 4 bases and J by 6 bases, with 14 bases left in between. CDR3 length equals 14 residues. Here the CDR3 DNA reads TGTGCCAGCAGCCAATACAGGGATCTTCAGCCCCAGCATTTT. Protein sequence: CASSQYRDLQPQHF.

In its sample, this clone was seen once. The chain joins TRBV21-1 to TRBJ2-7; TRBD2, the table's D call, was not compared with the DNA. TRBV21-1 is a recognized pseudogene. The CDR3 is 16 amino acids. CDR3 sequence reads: CASSKGERLAVYGQYF. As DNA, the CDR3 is TGTGCCAGCAGCAAAGGCGAGCGACTAGCGGTATACGGGCAGTACTTC.

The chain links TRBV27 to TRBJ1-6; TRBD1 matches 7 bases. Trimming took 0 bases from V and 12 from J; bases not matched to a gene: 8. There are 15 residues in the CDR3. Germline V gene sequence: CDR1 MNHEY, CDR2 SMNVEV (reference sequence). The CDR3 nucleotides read TGTGCCAGCAGTTTATCCCCGGGGACAGTGGTACCCCTCCACTTT. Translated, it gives CASSLSPGTVVPLHF.

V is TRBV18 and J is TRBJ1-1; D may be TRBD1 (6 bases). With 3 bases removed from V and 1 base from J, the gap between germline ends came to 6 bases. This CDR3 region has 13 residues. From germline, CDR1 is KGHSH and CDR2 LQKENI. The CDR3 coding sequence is TGTGCCAGCTCACCCAGGGGGAACACTGAAGCTTTCTTT. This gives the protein CASSPRGNTEAFF. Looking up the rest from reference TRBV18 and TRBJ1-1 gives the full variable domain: NAGVMQNPRHLVRRRGQEARLRCSPMKGHSHVYWYRQLPEEGLKFMVYLQKENIIDESGMPKERFSAEFPKEGPSILRIQQVVRGDSAAYFCASSPRGNTEAFFGQGTRLTVV.

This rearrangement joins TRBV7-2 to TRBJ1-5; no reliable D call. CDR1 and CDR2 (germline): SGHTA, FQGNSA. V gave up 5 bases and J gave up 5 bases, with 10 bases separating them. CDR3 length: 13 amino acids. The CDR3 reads CASSPARDQPQHF. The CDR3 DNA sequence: TGTGCCAGCAGCCCTGCACGGGATCAGCCCCAGCATTTT.

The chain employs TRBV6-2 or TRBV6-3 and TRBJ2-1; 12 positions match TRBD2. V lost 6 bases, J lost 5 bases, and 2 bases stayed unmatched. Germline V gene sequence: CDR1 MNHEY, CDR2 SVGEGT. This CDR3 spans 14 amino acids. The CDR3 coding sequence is TGTGCCAGCAGCCTAGCGGGGGGGGACAATGAGCAGTTCTTC. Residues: CASSLAGGDNEQFF.

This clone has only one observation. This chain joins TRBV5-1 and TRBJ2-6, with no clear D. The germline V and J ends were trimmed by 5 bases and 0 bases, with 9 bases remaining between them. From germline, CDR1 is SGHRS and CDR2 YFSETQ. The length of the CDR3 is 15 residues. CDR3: CASRPVGSGANVLTF. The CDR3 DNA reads TGCGCCAGCAGGCCGGTGGGCTCTGGGGCCAACGTCCTGACTTTC. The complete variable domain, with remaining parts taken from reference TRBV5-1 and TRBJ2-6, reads KAGVTQTPRYLIKTRGQQVTLSCSPISGHRSVSWYQQTPGQGLQFLFEYFSETQRNKGNFPGRFSGRQFSNSRSEMNVSTLELGDSALYLCASRPVGSGANVLTFGAGSRLTVL.